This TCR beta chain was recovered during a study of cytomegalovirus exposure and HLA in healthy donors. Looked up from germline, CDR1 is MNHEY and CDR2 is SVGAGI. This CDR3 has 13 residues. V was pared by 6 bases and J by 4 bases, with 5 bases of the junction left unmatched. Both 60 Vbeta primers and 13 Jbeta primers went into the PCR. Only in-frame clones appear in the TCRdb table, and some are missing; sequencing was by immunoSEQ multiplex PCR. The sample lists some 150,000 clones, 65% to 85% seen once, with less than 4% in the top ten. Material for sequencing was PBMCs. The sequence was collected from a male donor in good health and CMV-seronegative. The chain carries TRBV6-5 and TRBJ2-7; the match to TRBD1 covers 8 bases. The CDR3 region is CASRGQGMYEQYF. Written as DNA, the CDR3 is TGTGCCAGCAGAGGACAGGGCATGTACGAGCAGTACTTC.